This entry lists 5 T cell receptor beta chains sequenced from one sample in a study of beta chain features in type 1 diabetes. Overall study results and limits: All four CD4+ subsets of Type 1 diabetes patients contained TCRB CDR3s that were moderately but significantly shorter.

These receptors have no known antigen. As every portion of the isolated RNA was reverse transcribed, the sequencing read expressed TCRB transcripts. Sequenced by immunoSEQ multiplex PCR; TCRdb stores in-frame clones only, minus some. The repertoire holds tens of thousands of clones, with 45% to 50% as singletons. Sequencing was carried out using central memory CD4+ T cells from blood. The receptors here all came from a man aged 30-40 years with type 1 diabetes.

The V call is TRBV4-2, the J call TRBJ2-5; 9 bases map to TRBD1. With the DNA end fitting TRBJ2-7 better, the J assignment may be wrong. The CDR3 runs 14 residues. Germline assignment: CDR1 LGHNA and CDR2 YNFKEQ. This chain's CDR3 is CASSPRQGGIEQYF. The DNA of the CDR3 is TGTGCCAGCAGCCCCCGACAGGGGGGGATCGAGCAGTACTTC.

V is TRBV2 and J is TRBJ1-4; the match to TRBD1 covers 7 bases. The V gene end was trimmed by 10 bases and the J gene end by 4 bases; junction bases not matched to a gene: 9. Per germline, CDR1 SNHLY and CDR2 FYNNEI. The CDR3 extends over 14 amino acids. CDR3 sequence: CATHDRVGNEKLFF. The CDR3 bases are TGTGCCACCCACGACAGGGTGGGTAATGAAAAACTGTTTTTT.

This clone was seen more than once but under ten times. The chain carries TRBV18 and TRBJ2-5, with 12 bases fitting TRBD2. Germline V gene data show CDR1 as KGHSH and CDR2 as LQKENI. CDR3 length: 19 amino acids. The V and J ends lost 2 bases and 1 base, in that order; junction bases with no gene match: 11. CDR3 loop: CASSPSGGTSGPIQETQYF. Written as DNA, the CDR3 is TGTGCCAGCTCACCATCCGGTGGGACTAGCGGGCCTATCCAAGAGACCCAGTACTTC.

CDR3 residues: CASSERGQGLLGYTF. The CDR3 coding sequence is TGTGCCAGCAGTGAAAGGGGACAGGGGCTTTTAGGCTACACCTTC. The chain recombines TRBV6-1 with TRBJ1-2; TRBD1 matches at 10 bases. V shed 2 bases, J shed 8 bases, and the junction held 8 bases outside the gene matches. The CDR3 runs 15 residues. Germline V gene lookup returns CDR1 MNHNS and CDR2 SASEGT.

This clone was seen a handful of times. The CDR3 sequence is CASSFGVGSYEQYF. CDR3 in DNA: TGTGCCAGCAGTTTCGGGGTGGGGTCCTACGAGCAGTACTTC. This chain joins TRBV6-5 and TRBJ2-7, with D possibly TRBD2 on 5 matching bases. V lost 4 bases and J lost 1, with 11 bases in between. The CDR3 is 14 amino acids. The germline gives CDR1 MNHEY, CDR2 SVGAGI.